The source of this T cell receptor (beta chain) is a study of OX40 agonist ivuxolimab in advanced cancers. Trimming removed 6 bases from V and 1 base from J, with 6 bases in between. The germline CDR1 and CDR2 sequences are MDHEN and SYDVKM. The CDR3 spans 12 residues. The assay was immunoSEQ multiplex PCR, and TCRdb's table has in-frame clones only and misses some. Among roughly 61,000 clones listed, nearly 90% were seen once. This clonotype originated in an adult with an advanced solid tumor such as melanoma, head and neck, liver or kidney cancer. The material sequenced was CD4+ or CD8+ T cells sorted from blood, taken in a trial of the OX40 agonist ivuxolimab. The rearrangement joins TRBV28 to TRBJ1-2, with D unclear. The CDR3 sequence is CASSPGNYGYTF. In nucleotides, the CDR3 is TGTGCCAGCAGCCCCGGTAACTATGGCTACACCTTC.